Listed below are T cell receptor beta chains from one sample, sequenced in a study of blood T cells in healthy people across ages. TCRdb reanalysed the 5' RACE reads using MiXCR and keeps one entry per CDR3 protein. The sample lists approximately 960,000 distinct CDR3 sequences; roughly 28% were seen once. These data were also filed under a second study, of T cells of mothers and their children.

Material: blood. These receptors all stem from a woman aged 40 to 50 in good health. Both conserved end residues are part of each CDR3. Each record gives: CDR3 length, V gene, J gene, clone size, D gene, CDR3 protein, CDR3 DNA. The D gene is left open where the match is weak. The size entry is marked missing in some rows and otherwise reads once, few, many or a size class.

13	TRBV29-1	TRBJ1-1	few	.	CSARHREYTEAFF	TGCAGCGCCAGACACAGGGAGTACACTGAAGCTTTCTTT
13	TRBV7-9	TRBJ1-1	.	.	CASSLPTTHGAFF	TGTGCCAGCAGCTTACCAACTACCCACGGAGCTTTCTTT
14	TRBV7-2	TRBJ2-3	.	.	CASSSLARPDTQYF	TGTGCCAGCAGCTCCTTAGCGAGACCAGATACGCAGTATTTT
14	TRBV9	TRBJ2-2	.	.	CASSVVAGTGELFF	TGTGCCAGCAGCGTAGTCGCGGGAACCGGGGAGCTGTTTTTT
13	TRBV29-1	TRBJ2-7	many	.	CSVGGQGTVAQYF	TGCAGCGTTGGTGGGCAGGGAACGGTTGCGCAGTACTTC
14	TRBV7-2	TRBJ2-1	.	.	CASSIRLVGGEQFF	TGTGCCAGCAGCATCAGACTAGTGGGCGGTGAGCAGTTCTTC
15	TRBV5-6	TRBJ2-3	.	.	CASSSGTRITDTQYF	TGTGCCAGCAGCTCAGGGACACGGATCACAGATACGCAGTATTTT
13	TRBV12-3/TRBV12-4	TRBJ1-5	.	TRBD1	CASSDRERQPQHF	TGTGCCAGCAGCGACAGGGAGCGTCAGCCCCAGCATTTT
13	TRBV7-9	TRBJ1-2	.	.	CASSLPTDYGYTF	TGTGCCAGCAGCCTCCCGACGGACTATGGCTACACCTTC
15	TRBV7-2	TRBJ1-1	.	.	CASSLEGLGSTEAFF	TGTGCCAGCAGCTTAGAGGGCCTGGGGAGCACTGAAGCTTTCTTT
20	TRBV15	TRBJ2-4	many	.	CATSREGGQWTLIAKNIQYF	TGTGCCACCAGCAGAGAGGGGGGTCAGTGGACTCTTATAGCCAAAAACATTCAGTACTTC
14	TRBV24-1	TRBJ2-4	.	.	CATSDPGQGPIQYF	TGTGCCACCAGTGATCCAGGCCAGGGGCCGATTCAGTACTTC